This T cell receptor (beta chain) originates from a study of cytomegalovirus exposure and HLA in healthy donors. Regarding this clone: The antigen remains undetermined.

The CDR3 extends over 13 amino acids. The germline V gene has CDR1 GTSNPN and CDR2 SVGIG (reference sequence). The V end lost 5 bases, the J end lost 0 bases, and 8 bases lay between the germline ends. Regarding the study as a whole: Cytomegalovirus association was assigned to 150 to 200 TCR beta chains.

Profiled with immunoSEQ multiplex PCR; TCRdb holds only in-frame clones, not every one. Here the sample spans more than 85,000 clones, roughly 87% being singletons. The chain uses TRBV30 and TRBJ1-5; no clear D gene. The sequencing sample was made of PBMCs. The clonotype comes from a woman younger than 35 in good health and CMV-seronegative. CDR3 nucleotides: TGTGCCTGGGCGGGTAATAGCAATCAGCCCCAGCATTTT. It encodes CAWAGNSNQPQHF.